The source of this T cell receptor beta chain is a study of Ad26.COV2.S vaccination and SARS-CoV-2 variants. General study findings and limits: Considerable breadth of spike-specific CD8+ and CD4+ T cell responses has reportedly been documented following vaccination. Researchers reported similar non-spike TCR breadth in vaccine and placebo recipients. Total T cell responses were possibly underestimated by TCR breadth and depth analyses.

Assay used: immunoSEQ multiplex PCR; TCRdb lists only in-frame clones, some missing. The sample lists about 350,000 clones, under 95% occurring once. This clone was found once. Its antigen is unknown. This receptor was taken from a human donor who had recovered from COVID-19. Sequencing used peripheral blood, obtained after recovery from COVID-19.

The CDR3 sequence is CASRLISGATGELFF. CDR3 in DNA: TGTGCCAGCAGACTGATTAGCGGGGCCACCGGGGAGCTGTTTTTT. The chain carries TRBV2 and TRBJ2-2, with 8 bases fitting TRBD2. CDR3 length: 15 amino acids. Germline trimming cut 6 bases from V and 4 bases from J; bases unmatched to any gene: 7. Germline loops: CDR1 SNHLY, CDR2 FYNNEI.